The 18 T cell receptor beta chains reported below all come from one sample, sequenced in a study of PD-L1 blockade in urothelial cancer (dated by TCRdb to 2016 to 2017). Libraries were built with the immunoSEQ multiplex PCR assay. What TCRdb holds here is the immuneACCESS table cut down to in-frame rearrangements. Part of the clones is not present; checked against another copy, under half of the missing clones reflect an unresolved V gene, and the others are unexplained. The sample profile shows 65,000 to 80,000 clones; 80% to 85% of them were found once. Roughly 4.8% of the sample rests with the top ten. This sample comprised PBMCs, obtained around atezolizumab (anti-PD-L1) treatment. These receptors were collected from a man between 65 and 85 years old with urothelial cancer.

The chain is built from TRBV14 and TRBJ1-1; TRBD1 agrees at 10 bases. V was pared by 4 bases and J by 3 bases, with 5 bases of the junction left unmatched. This CDR3 comprises 15 residues. Germline V lookup: CDR1 SGHDN, CDR2 FVKESK. The CDR3 loop is CASSLRTGGDTEAFF. For the CDR3, the DNA is TGTGCCAGCAGCCTCAGGACAGGGGGGGACACTGAAGCTTTCTTT.

V and J are TRBV2 and TRBJ2-1; D is unclear. V lost 0 bases, J lost 9 bases, and 15 bases lay in between. CDR1 and CDR2 from the germline V gene are SNHLY and FYNNEI. The CDR3 length is 15 residues. The chain's CDR3 is CASSEARGTGVEQFF. DNA of the CDR3: TGTGCCAGCAGTGAAGCACGCGGTACCGGAGTTGAGCAGTTCTTC. Based on the CDR3 plus reference TRBV2 and TRBJ2-1, the full variable domain is EPEVTQTPSHQVTQMGQEVILRCVPISNHLYFYWYRQILGQKVEFLVSFYNNEISEKSEIFDDQFSVERPDGSNFTLKIRSTKLEDSAMYFCASSEARGTGVEQFFGPGTRLTVL.

J is TRBJ2-3 and V is TRBV5-1, with 10 bases lining up with TRBD2. Looked up from germline, CDR1 is SGHRS and CDR2 is YFSETQ. J lost 0 bases, V lost 5 bases, and 12 bases had no gene match. CDR3 length: 18 residues. The CDR3 sequence: CASRTTWSGLASTDTQYF. The CDR3 DNA reads as TGCGCCAGCAGAACAACCTGGTCGGGACTAGCGAGCACAGATACGCAGTATTTT.

The chain uses TRBV7-9 and TRBJ1-2; 10 nucleotides match TRBD1. The CDR3 contains 15 residues. J gave up 7 bases and V 5 bases, and 10 bases lay outside the gene matches. Germline-derived CDR1 and CDR2 are SEHNR and FQNEAQ (reference sequence). The CDR3 is CASSHPRQGAGGYTF. The CDR3, as DNA: TGTGCCAGCAGCCACCCGCGACAGGGGGCCGGTGGCTACACCTTC.

The chain combines TRBV5-1 with TRBJ2-1; unclear D gene. The CDR3 spans 13 residues. Between the trimmed V and J ends, which lost 0 bases and 4 bases, there was a span of 5 bases. CDR1 is SGHRS, CDR2 YFSETQ, per germline. The CDR3 region is CASSLASYNEQFF. CDR3 DNA sequence: TGCGCCAGCAGCTTGGCCAGTTACAATGAGCAGTTCTTC.

The chain employs TRBV6-1 and TRBJ2-5; 9 nucleotides agree with TRBD1. After removal of 6 bases from V and 4 bases from J, the junction contained 6 bases not matched to a gene. The V gene's germline CDR1 is MNHNS and CDR2 SASEGT. The CDR3 has 14 residues. CDR3 sequence reads: CASRSRQGGETQYF. Written as DNA, the CDR3 is TGTGCCAGCAGGTCGCGACAGGGGGGAGAGACCCAGTACTTC.

V is TRBV4-1 and J is TRBJ1-1; 8 nucleotides agree with TRBD1. Trimming removed 1 base from V and 0 bases from J; junction bases left unmatched: 10. The CDR3 covers 18 residues. Germline CDR1 is MGHRA and CDR2 is YSYEKL. Written as DNA, the CDR3 is TGCGCCAGCAGCCAAGCGGCATCGTGGGACAGGATGAACACTGAAGCTTTCTTT. Translating it yields CASSQAASWDRMNTEAFF.

The V call is TRBV6-6, the J call TRBJ2-1, with 9 positions matching TRBD2. Germline loops: CDR1 MNHNY, CDR2 SVGAGI (reference sequence). V lost 6 bases, J lost 7 bases, and 7 bases stayed unmatched. The CDR3 runs to 14 residues. CDR3 sequence: CASSSGRSGNEQFF. The DNA of the CDR3 is TGTGCCAGCAGCAGCGGGAGGTCCGGAAATGAGCAGTTCTTC.

The chain uses TRBV27 and TRBJ1-2; 10 bases are a match to TRBD1. The germline V gene has CDR1 MNHEY and CDR2 SMNVEV (reference sequence). This CDR3 region has 14 residues. J lost 7 bases, V lost 5 bases, and 7 bases had no gene match. As DNA, the CDR3 is TGTGCCAGCAGTCCCCTGGGACAGGGGTTTGGCTACACCTTC. Its translation is CASSPLGQGFGYTF.

This rearrangement joins TRBV7-9 to TRBJ2-1, with 8 nucleotides matching TRBD1. Per germline, CDR1 SEHNR and CDR2 FQNEAQ (reference sequence). The V segment lost 5 bases and the J segment 9 bases; nucleotides outside the gene matches: 9. The length of the CDR3 is 14 residues. CDR3 protein: CASSTRQGQVEQFF. The CDR3 nucleotides read TGTGCCAGCAGCACAAGACAGGGGCAGGTTGAGCAGTTCTTC.

This chain uses TRBV21-1 with TRBJ1-3; the listed D gene, TRBD1, was not tested against the DNA. TRBV21-1 is a pseudogene locus. This CDR3 region has 18 residues. The CDR3, as DNA: TGTGCCAGCAGCAAGTACTTAAGGGGGAACAGCCCTGGAAACACCATATATTTT. It is translated as CASSKYLRGNSPGNTIYF.

J is TRBJ2-3 and V is TRBV29-1; the D gene is possibly TRBD2 (7 bases). Germline CDR1 reads SQVTM; CDR2 reads ANQGSEA. Trimming took 8 bases from V and 0 from J, leaving 12 bases between them. The CDR3 has 13 amino acids. The CDR3 here is CSSGGGSTDTQYF. The DNA of the CDR3 is TGCAGCTCGGGGGGCGGTAGCACAGATACGCAGTATTTT.

The chain couples TRBV16 to TRBJ1-4, with D perhaps matching TRBD1 (5 bases). The CDR3 loop spans 15 amino acids. The germline CDR1 and CDR2 sequences are KGHSY and FQNENV. Trimming left V 3 bases short and J 8 bases short, with 16 bases between. Written as DNA, the CDR3 is TGTGCCAGCAGCCACTTGGGGGGGAATCAAGAAAAACTGTTTTTT. The encoded protein is CASSHLGGNQEKLFF.

The chain links TRBV9 to TRBJ2-5; tentatively, D is TRBD2 (6 bases). The CDR3 contains 16 residues. The ends were cut back, 0 bases at V and 1 base at J, with 13 bases in the middle. CDR1 and CDR2 from the germline V gene are SGDLS and YYNGEE. The CDR3 coding sequence is TGTGCCAGCAGCGTAGCGGGCGGGAAGAGCCAAGAGACCCAGTACTTC. As protein: CASSVAGGKSQETQYF.

This sequence joins TRBV11-2 and TRBJ2-1; D possibly corresponds to TRBD2 (6 bases). V was shortened by 7 bases and J by 9 bases, with 19 bases between the two germline ends. CDR3 length equals 14 residues. Germline CDR1 and CDR2: SGHAT and FQNNGV. Here the CDR3 reads CASNTRLVSAEQFF. The CDR3 nucleotides are TGTGCCAGCAACACACGACTAGTTAGTGCTGAGCAGTTCTTC. Using reference TRBV11-2 and TRBJ2-1 for the parts outside the CDR3, the full variable domain is EAGVAQSPRYKIIEKRQSVAFWCNPISGHATLYWYQQILGQGPKLLIQFQNNGVVDDSQLPKDRFSAERLKGVDSTLKIQPAKLEDSAVYLCASNTRLVSAEQFFGPGTRLTVL.

This chain links TRBV19 with TRBJ1-1; D remains ambiguous. CDR3 length equals 16 residues. Germline values: CDR1 LNHDA, CDR2 SQIVND (reference sequence). V lost 9 bases and J 5 bases, leaving 25 bases between the germline ends. The CDR3 DNA is TGTGCCAGCGGGGTCGAGGGCCTGAGGGCGGTTACTGAAGCTTTCTTT. Protein sequence: CASGVEGLRAVTEAFF.

The chain employs TRBV10-2 and TRBJ1-5, with 11 bases aligning to TRBD1. CDR1 WSHSY and CDR2 SAAADI come from the germline V gene. Trimming took 7 bases from V and 6 from J; bases not matched to a gene: 8. The CDR3 length is 15 residues. CDR3 amino acids: CASKPGQGVGQPQHF. The CDR3 DNA follows: TGCGCCAGCAAGCCGGGACAGGGGGTCGGTCAGCCCCAGCATTTT.

The V gene is TRBV6-5, the J gene TRBJ2-1, with 8 bases identical to TRBD2. CDR3 size: 14 residues. Germline V gene data show CDR1 as MNHEY and CDR2 as SVGAGI. J was trimmed by 9 bases and V by 10 bases; bases with no gene match: 14. CDR3 residues: CATMDSGSRTEQFF. CDR3 in DNA: TGTGCCACCATGGACAGCGGGAGTAGGACTGAGCAGTTCTTC.